This is a list of T cell receptor beta chains from one sample in a study of blood T cells in healthy people across ages. From the 5' RACE reads, TCRdb called clonotypes with MiXCR, one entry per CDR3 protein. The sample records 1.5 million to 2 million distinct CDR3 sequences, roughly 30% being singletons. The specimen was blood. The receptors derive from a woman aged 25 to 39 in good health. Both conserved end residues are part of each CDR3. Fields, in order: D gene, J gene, V gene, clone size, CDR3 protein, CDR3 DNA. A D gene is named only where the DNA matches it firmly. Clone size is not always given. Where it is, it says once, few, many or a class for expanded clones.

.	TRBJ1-2	TRBV20-1	few	CSARDPQAKGYTF	TGCAGTGCTAGAGATCCCCAGGCGAAAGGCTACACCTTC
.	TRBJ1-1	TRBV6-1	.	CASRRQGTPEAFF	TGTGCCAGCAGACGTCAGGGGACCCCTGAAGCTTTCTTT
TRBD2	TRBJ2-5	TRBV7-8	.	CASSSRGLAGTRETQYF	TGTGCCAGCAGCTCCCGAGGGCTAGCGGGAACCAGAGAGACCCAGTACTTC
.	TRBJ1-5	TRBV5-1	.	CASSLAPLRGGSQPQHF	TGCGCCAGCAGCTTGGCCCCCCTTCGGGGGGGAAGCCAGCCCCAGCATTTT
TRBD1	TRBJ2-1	TRBV12-3/TRBV12-4	few	CASSQHPPRQGWGNEQFF	TGTGCCAGCAGTCAACACCCACCAAGACAGGGGTGGGGCAATGAGCAGTTCTTC
.	TRBJ1-2	TRBV2	.	CASTGRQTLNYGYTF	TGTGCCAGCACAGGTCGGCAGACCCTTAACTATGGCTACACCTTC
TRBD2	TRBJ2-7	TRBV7-2	.	CASSLGGGTIYEQYF	TGTGCCAGCAGCTTAGGGGGCGGGACTATATACGAGCAGTACTTC
.	TRBJ2-1	TRBV29-1	.	CSVEGGEPSYNEQVF	TGCAGCGTCGAGGGGGGGGAGCCATCCTACAATGAGCAGGTCTTC
.	TRBJ2-7	TRBV21-1	few	CASSPPPGGPGYEQYF	TGTGCCAGCAGCCCCCCGCCGGGGGGTCCCGGCTACGAGCAGTACTTC
TRBD2	TRBJ2-5	TRBV12-3/TRBV12-4	few	CASSLEAGGPRETQYF	TGTGCCAGCAGTTTAGAAGCGGGGGGGCCGCGGGAGACCCAGTACTTC
.	TRBJ1-1	TRBV20-1	.	CSARDALTSDTEAFF	TGCAGTGCTAGAGACGCGCTCACCTCGGACACTGAAGCTTTCTTT
.	TRBJ2-3	TRBV27	.	CTSSFRAKWDTQYF	TGTACCAGCAGTTTCCGGGCTAAGTGGGATACGCAGTATTTT
.	TRBJ1-2	TRBV5-1	few	CASSLDGGRLYGYTF	TGCGCCAGCAGCTTGGATGGGGGGCGCCTATATGGCTACACCTTC
.	TRBJ2-7	TRBV2	few	CASRSSGRPYEQYF	TGTGCCAGCAGGAGTAGTGGCAGGCCCTACGAGCAGTACTTC
TRBD1	TRBJ2-7	TRBV9	few	CASSPFPGQPPSEQYF	TGTGCCAGCAGCCCCTTCCCGGGACAGCCTCCTAGCGAGCAGTACTTC
.	TRBJ2-3	TRBV6-6	many	CASGQSTDTQYF	TGTGCCTCCGGACAGTCCACAGATACGCAGTATTTT
.	TRBJ2-5	TRBV24-1	.	CATSDPTLAAGTQYF	TGTGCCACCAGTGACCCAACCTTGGCGGCTGGCACCCAGTACTTC
.	TRBJ1-2	TRBV7-9	few	CASSPRHGEVGVDYGYTF	TGTGCCAGCAGCCCCCGGCACGGGGAGGTTGGGGTTGACTATGGCTACACCTTC
TRBD1	TRBJ2-3	TRBV7-3	.	CASSKTGEMTDTQYF	TGTGCCAGCAGCAAGACAGGGGAGATGACAGATACGCAGTATTTT
TRBD2	TRBJ2-1	TRBV3-1	.	CASSRSEGTRPYNEQFF	TGTGCCAGCAGCCGGTCTGAAGGGACTAGACCCTACAATGAGCAGTTCTTC
TRBD2	TRBJ2-1	TRBV20-1	few	CSAPERGGNEQFF	TGCAGTGCCCCCGAGCGGGGCGGCAATGAGCAGTTCTTC
.	TRBJ1-2	TRBV5-1	few	CASSLAGGRGGDGYTF	TGCGCCAGCAGCTTGGCCGGCGGCAGAGGGGGTGATGGCTACACCTTC
TRBD1	TRBJ1-2	TRBV10-2	.	CASSLQGRGYGYTF	TGCGCCAGCAGTCTACAGGGGCGGGGATATGGCTACACCTTC
TRBD1	TRBJ2-7	TRBV27	few	CASRPGQEMIYEQYF	TGTGCCAGCAGACCGGGACAGGAGATGATCTACGAGCAGTACTTC
TRBD2	TRBJ2-1	TRBV3-1	.	CASSQDDTAGVLYDEQFF	TGTGCCAGCAGCCAAGATGACACAGCGGGAGTTTTATACGATGAGCAGTTCTTC
TRBD1	TRBJ2-1	TRBV6-2/TRBV6-3	.	CASSYLGQKYYNEQFF	TGTGCCAGCAGTTACCTGGGACAGAAATACTACAATGAGCAGTTCTTC
.	TRBJ1-5	TRBV20-1	few	CSAPPPGGGQPQHF	TGCAGTGCTCCGCCCCCTGGGGGAGGTCAGCCCCAGCATTTT
.	TRBJ2-1	TRBV12-3/TRBV12-4	few	CASSTSGLAERNEQFF	.
.	TRBJ2-4	TRBV3-1	.	CASSQGRPGNIQYF	TGTGCCAGCAGCCAAGGGAGGCCGGGAAACATTCAGTACTTC
.	TRBJ2-3	TRBV7-2	.	CASSLEKRAFGRTDTQYF	TGTGCCAGCAGCTTAGAAAAGAGGGCCTTCGGGCGCACAGATACGCAGTATTTT
TRBD2	TRBJ2-1	TRBV6-2/TRBV6-3	few	CASSYSGSGSALSYNEQFF	TGTGCCAGCAGTTACTCAGGTAGCGGGAGTGCGCTTTCCTACAATGAGCAGTTCTTC
.	TRBJ2-6	TRBV7-8	.	CASSLDHSGANVLTF	TGTGCCAGCAGCTTAGACCACTCTGGGGCCAACGTCCTGACTTTC
.	TRBJ1-4	TRBV28	.	CASSLMRVNEKLFF	TGTGCCAGCAGTTTAATGAGGGTTAATGAAAAACTGTTTTTT
TRBD2	TRBJ2-7	TRBV20-1	.	CSAGTGLLAGGPYEQYF	TGCAGTGCGGGGACAGGATTACTAGCGGGAGGACCCTACGAGCAGTACTTC
TRBD1	TRBJ1-2	TRBV20-1	.	CSARDALGRGQRNYGYTF	TGCAGTGCTAGAGATGCCCTTGGCAGGGGGCAACGTAACTATGGCTACACCTTC
TRBD1	TRBJ1-2	TRBV12-3/TRBV12-4	few	CASLGSGQAANYGYTF	TGTGCCAGCTTGGGAAGTGGACAGGCAGCTAACTATGGCTACACCTTC
.	TRBJ1-5	TRBV4-1	many	CASSQDQGNGNQPQHF	TGCGCCAGCAGCCAAGATCAGGGGAATGGCAATCAGCCCCAGCATTTT
TRBD1	TRBJ1-2	TRBV18	few	CASSPRDSDGYTF	TGTGCCAGCTCCCCCCGGGACAGCGATGGCTACACCTTC
.	TRBJ2-5	TRBV10-2	.	CASSEPMGETQYF	TGCGCCAGCAGTGAACCGATGGGGGAGACCCAGTACTTC
.	TRBJ1-1	TRBV7-3	.	CASRPPAGDEAFF	TGTGCCAGCCGACCCCCGGCAGGTGACGAAGCTTTCTTT
TRBD2	TRBJ2-3	TRBV3-1	.	CASSQDRGLAGPSADTQYF	TGTGCCAGCAGCCAAGATAGGGGACTAGCGGGACCCTCAGCAGATACGCAGTATTTT
.	TRBJ2-1	TRBV7-9	.	CASSSRDSAYNEQFF	TGTGCCAGCAGCTCACGGGACTCAGCCTACAATGAGCAGTTCTTC